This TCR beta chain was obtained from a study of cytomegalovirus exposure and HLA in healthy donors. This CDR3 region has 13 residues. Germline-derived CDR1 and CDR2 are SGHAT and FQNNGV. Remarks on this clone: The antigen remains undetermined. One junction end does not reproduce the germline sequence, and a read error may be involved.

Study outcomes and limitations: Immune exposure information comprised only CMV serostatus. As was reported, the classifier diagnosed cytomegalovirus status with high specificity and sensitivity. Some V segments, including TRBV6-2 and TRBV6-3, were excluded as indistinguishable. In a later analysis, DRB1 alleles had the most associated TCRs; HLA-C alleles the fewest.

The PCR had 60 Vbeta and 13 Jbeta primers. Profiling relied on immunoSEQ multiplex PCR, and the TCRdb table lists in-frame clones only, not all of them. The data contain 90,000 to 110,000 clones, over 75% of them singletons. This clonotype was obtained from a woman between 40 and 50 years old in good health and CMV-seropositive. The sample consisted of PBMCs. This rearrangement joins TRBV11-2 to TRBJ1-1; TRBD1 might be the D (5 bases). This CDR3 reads CASRLAGGGEAFF. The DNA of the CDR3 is TGTGCCAGCAGGTTAGCGGGGGGTGGTGAAGCTTTCTTT.